The source of this T cell receptor beta chain is a study of blood T cell repertoires in COVID-19. The CDR3 runs to 15 residues. V shed 6 bases and J shed 3 bases, with 15 bases lying between them. Looked up from germline, CDR1 is MNHEY and CDR2 is SMNVEV (reference sequence). Profiled with immunoSEQ multiplex PCR; TCRdb holds only in-frame clones, not every one. The sample includes tens of thousands of clones, approximately 73% of them seen just once. This clonotype was obtained from a man aged 55-75 years with COVID-19, enrolled during active disease. The chain has TRBV27 and TRBJ1-5; D possibly corresponds to TRBD1 (5 bases). Sample: peripheral blood. As DNA, the CDR3 is TGTGCCAGCAGAGCCTCGGGAGGGGCCAATCAGCCCCAGCATTTT. Residues: CASRASGGANQPQHF.